A selection of T cell receptor beta chains follows, all from one sample in a study of blood T cell repertoires in COVID-19. Assay: immunoSEQ multiplex PCR; the TCRdb copy retains only in-frame clones and omits some. There are some 120,000 clones in the sample; around 87% occur only once, and more than 3.5% lies in the top ten. What was sequenced was peripheral blood. The receptors stem from a woman in her sixties or seventies with acute or convalescent COVID-19. CDR3s include the opening cysteine and the closing phenylalanine or tryptophan. A D gene is named only where the DNA matches it firmly. Size tells how often a clone was seen (once, few, many) or the class of an expanded clone, and some rows leave it out.

d_gene | abundance | j_gene | v_gene | CDR3aa
NA | once | TRBJ1-2 | TRBV5-6 | CASSFPRQGPGYTF
NA | NA | TRBJ2-7 | TRBV5-1 | CASTLGQSHEQYF
TRBD1 | NA | TRBJ2-3 | TRBV6-5 | CASSQGDTPDTQYF
TRBD2 | NA | TRBJ2-1 | TRBV27 | CASSPGLANDEQFF
NA | NA | TRBJ2-3 | TRBV9 | CASSVGTGYTDTQYF
TRBD2 | NA | TRBJ2-1 | TRBV9 | CASSVVAGGGNEQFF
NA | NA | TRBJ1-5 | TRBV6-6 | CASSYSMQVKNQPQHF
TRBD2 | NA | TRBJ2-1 | TRBV6-5 | CASSYEASGSNEQFF
NA | few | TRBJ1-1 | TRBV7-8 | CASSPEERPEAFF
NA | NA | TRBJ2-3 | TRBV2 | CASSELEGGLTDTQYF
NA | NA | TRBJ1-1 | TRBV2 | CASSGDRNTEAFF
NA | NA | TRBJ1-2 | TRBV5-5 | CASSWGVVGYGYTF
TRBD1 | once | TRBJ1-2 | TRBV27 | CASSLGGQGYGYTF
TRBD1 | once | TRBJ2-5 | TRBV6-6 | CASSYGQGSGRETQYF
TRBD1 | NA | TRBJ1-2 | TRBV18 | CASSGTGTYGYTF
NA | NA | TRBJ1-1 | TRBV5-5 | CASSLARWNTEAFF
NA | NA | TRBJ1-5 | TRBV27 | CASSPEAGRQPQHF
TRBD2 | NA | TRBJ2-7 | TRBV5-1 | CASSPGTSGFPYEQYF
NA | once | TRBJ1-1 | TRBV11-3 | CASSSGLANTEAFF
NA | NA | TRBJ2-1 | TRBV7-3 | CASSFDRASYNEQFF
NA | once | TRBJ1-5 | TRBV15 | CATRNRGNQPQHF
NA | NA | TRBJ1-3 | TRBV12-3/TRBV12-4 | CASRLPLVPIYF
NA | NA | TRBJ1-3 | TRBV20-1 | CSASTDFSGNTIYF
NA | NA | TRBJ1-4 | TRBV28 | CASRPFPGGREEKLFF
NA | NA | TRBJ2-5 | TRBV3-1/TRBV3-2 | CASSQGRRPSLETQYF
TRBD1 | NA | TRBJ1-5 | TRBV6-5 | CASSYSRDRGQPQHF
TRBD2 | NA | TRBJ2-5 | TRBV2 | CASQAGVVETQYF
NA | NA | TRBJ2-2 | TRBV6-5 | CASRAPGTGELFF
TRBD1 | NA | TRBJ2-1 | TRBV11-2 | CASSLSGRGTYNEQFF
NA | NA | TRBJ1-3 | TRBV30 | CAWSVAEFNTIYF
NA | NA | TRBJ2-4 | TRBV21-1 | CASSSRQGKTKNIQYF
TRBD2 | NA | TRBJ2-1 | TRBV27 | CASVSGRNPYNEQFF
NA | few | TRBJ1-2 | TRBV29-1 | CSVGEGYTF
NA | NA | TRBJ1-3 | TRBV21-1 | CASTGSGTVGNTIYF
NA | NA | TRBJ1-5 | TRBV4-2 | CASSQTLRRNNQPQHF
TRBD2 | NA | TRBJ2-7 | TRBV6-6 | CASSPGLVGEQYF
TRBD2 | NA | TRBJ2-4 | TRBV18 | CASSRGSLGLGENIQYF
NA | few | TRBJ1-5 | TRBV19 | CASSGPGGTQHF
NA | NA | TRBJ1-3 | TRBV11-3 | CASSRGSGNTIYF
NA | NA | TRBJ1-1 | TRBV27 | CASSTQDSPEAFF